One and the same sample provided the 22 T cell receptor beta chains below, sequenced in a study of T cells after yellow fever vaccination. A single record per CDR3 protein comes from TCRdb applying MiXCR to the 5' RACE reads. The sample yields under 150,000 distinct CDR3 sequences, roughly 8.2% seen once. Material: CD4+ T cells sorted from PBMCs, obtained 5 days after the yellow fever booster vaccination. All receptors come from a man aged 25 to 40 who received the YFV17D yellow fever vaccine.

This clonotype came up a few times. The rearrangement joins TRBV18 to TRBJ2-2; TRBD2 agrees at 7 bases. V lost 1 base and J lost 6; bases outside the gene matches: 8. Germline V lookup: CDR1 KGHSH, CDR2 LQKENI. This CDR3 contains 16 residues. CDR3: CASSPQYREEPGELFF. In DNA form, the CDR3 reads TGTGCCAGCTCACCACAGTATCGGGAGGAACCCGGGGAGCTGTTTTTT.

Many counts were recorded for this clonotype. The gene calls are TRBV6-5 and TRBJ2-2; D is possibly TRBD2 (6 bases). The CDR3 totals 19 residues. Germline CDR1 is MNHEY and CDR2 is SVGAGI. V lost 4 bases, J lost 4 bases, and 25 bases lay in between. The CDR3 protein is CASSSVSARPAGGTGELFF. The DNA of the CDR3 is TGTGCCAGCAGTTCAGTCTCGGCCAGGCCAGCGGGTGGCACCGGGGAGCTGTTTTTT.

This clonotype was detected ten times or more. The J gene is TRBJ2-7, the V gene TRBV7-2, with D possibly TRBD2 on 6 matching bases. The V end lost 1 base, the J end lost 9 bases, and 13 bases lay between the germline ends. Germline-derived CDR1 and CDR2 are SGHTA and FQGNSA. The CDR3 has 13 amino acids. The chain's CDR3 is CASSLGTRRVQYF. For the CDR3, the DNA is TGTGCCAGCAGCTTAGGGACACGGAGGGTGCAGTACTTC. The whole variable domain, filled in from reference TRBV7-2 and TRBJ2-7, reads GAGVSQSPSNKVTEKGKDVELRCDPISGHTALYWYRQSLGQGLEFLIYFQGNSAPDKSGLPSDRFSAERTGGSVSTLTIQRTQQEDSAVYLCASSLGTRRVQYFGPGTRLTVT.

This clonotype was seen ten or more times. The gene calls are TRBV6-2 or TRBV6-3 and TRBJ2-5; no definite D call. The length of the CDR3 is 13 residues. Trimming left V 10 bases short and J 4 bases short, with 16 bases between. Germline V gene data show CDR1 as MNHEY and CDR2 as SVGEGT. CDR3 nucleotide sequence: TGTGCCATCGGAGAGTGGAGCCGAGAGACCCAGTACTTC. As protein: CAIGEWSRETQYF.

This chain uses TRBV6-5 with TRBJ2-5; 7 positions match TRBD2. Germline V CDR1 and CDR2: MNHEY, SVGAGI. The CDR3 contains 15 residues. The trim removed 4 bases at V and 5 bases at J, leaving 10 bases unmatched. For the CDR3, the DNA is TGTGCCAGCAGTTCCCCGGGAGGCAGAGGCGAGACCCAGTACTTC. Residues: CASSSPGGRGETQYF.

This clonotype was seen many times. The chain carries TRBV6-2 or TRBV6-3 and TRBJ1-6, with D unclear. This CDR3 has 16 amino acids. Germline-derived CDR1 and CDR2 are MNHEY and SVGEGT. Trimming cost V 7 bases and J 12 bases, with 25 bases left between them. The CDR3 bases are TGTGCCAGCACTACTATCACGGCCCTGCCGCAAGGACCCCTCCACTTT. Translated: CASTTITALPQGPLHF.

About this clonotype itself: A read error is possible here, since a much larger clone lies one base away. CDR3 sequence reads: CASSFRTDRITGELFF. In DNA, the CDR3 is TGCGCCAGCAGCTTTCGAACTGACAGGATCACCGGGGAGCTGTTTTTT. This chain connects TRBV5-1 to TRBJ2-2; tentative D call: TRBD1 (6 bases). This CDR3 spans 16 amino acids. The V gene's germline CDR1 is SGHRS and CDR2 YFSETQ. Trimming shortened V by 2 bases and J by 4 bases, and 15 bases separated the two germline ends.

This clonotype was seen at least ten times. The chain is built from TRBV20-1 and TRBJ2-3; TRBD1 matches at 7 bases. The junction had 10 bases not matched to a gene; V was cut back by 3 bases and J by 4 bases. The CDR3 runs to 15 residues. The germline gives CDR1 DFQATT, CDR2 SNEGSKA (reference sequence). The CDR3 DNA reads TGCAGTGCTAGCGGCGGACCCAGGGGGTCAGATACGCAGTATTTT. Translated, it gives CSASGGPRGSDTQYF.

This clonotype appeared many times. The rearrangement links TRBV6-5 to TRBJ1-3; D call uncertain. The germline gives CDR1 MNHEY, CDR2 SVGAGI. This CDR3 region has 14 residues. The ends were cut back, 4 bases at V and 0 bases at J, with 7 bases in the middle. This CDR3 reads CASSLRSSGNTIYF. CDR3 nucleotides: TGTGCCAGCAGTTTACGGAGCTCTGGAAACACCATATATTTT.

The sample holds many counts of this clonotype. This rearrangement joins TRBV10-3 to TRBJ2-1; 9 bases map to TRBD2. Trimming at V came to 4 bases and at J to 5 bases, leaving 6 bases not matched to a gene. This CDR3 contains 15 residues. CDR1 and CDR2 from the germline V gene are ENHRY and SYGVKD. CDR3 bases: TGTGCCATCAGTGGTGTTAGCGGGAGCCACAATGAGCAGTTCTTC. Translating gives CAISGVSGSHNEQFF.

In this sample, this clonotype turned up a few times. The chain has TRBV5-4 and TRBJ2-7; 11 nucleotides line up with TRBD2. Trimming at V came to 0 bases and at J to 6 bases, leaving 5 bases not matched to a gene. The germline V gene encodes CDR1 SGHNT and CDR2 YYREEE (reference sequence). The CDR3 is made up of 15 amino acids. Written as DNA, the CDR3 is TGTGCCAGCAGCTTGGCGACTAGCGGGACTTCCGAGCAGTACTTC. It yields the protein CASSLATSGTSEQYF. Looking up the rest from reference TRBV5-4 and TRBJ2-7 gives the full variable domain: ETGVTQSPTHLIKTRGQQVTLRCSSQSGHNTVSWYQQALGQGPQFIFQYYREEENGRGNFPPRFSGLQFPNYSSELNVNALELDDSALYLCASSLATSGTSEQYFGPGTRLTVT.

This clonotype was seen ten or more times. The CDR3 bases are TGTGCCACCAGCAGAGATACGACAGGGTGGGATGAAAAACTGTTTTTT. Protein: CATSRDTTGWDEKLFF. This chain joins TRBV15 and TRBJ1-4; 7 nucleotides match TRBD1. This CDR3 comprises 16 residues. Germline V CDR1 and CDR2: LNHNV, YYDKDF (reference sequence). V dropped 0 bases and J dropped 6; count of bases not matched to a gene: 7.

This clonotype was seen repeatedly, ten times or more. The genes are TRBV12-3 or TRBV12-4 and TRBJ2-1; 8 bases agree with TRBD1. There are 15 residues in the CDR3. The ends lost 3 bases at V and 8 bases at J; junction bases unmatched: 9. CDR3 bases: TGTGCCAGCAGTTTTTTAGGACAGGGAAGGGATGAGCAGTTCTTC. Its protein product is CASSFLGQGRDEQFF.

This clonotype has a count of ten or more. The J gene is TRBJ2-5, the V gene TRBV19; D assignment may be TRBD1 or TRBD2 (5 bases each). Germline CDR1 LNHDA, CDR2 SQIVND (reference sequence). This CDR3 comprises 15 residues. V was clipped by 1 base and J by 5 bases, with 14 bases between them. The CDR3 DNA follows: TGTGCCAGTAGTATAGGTCCGGCCAGGGACGAGACCCAGTACTTC. Translation gives CASSIGPARDETQYF.

This clonotype showed up many times. This chain uses TRBV12-3 or TRBV12-4 with TRBJ2-5; 9 bases match TRBD1. With V trimmed by 6 bases and J by 9 bases, 5 bases remained unmatched. The CDR3 length is 12 residues. The CDR3 sequence is CASRRDRAAQYF. The CDR3 DNA sequence: TGTGCCAGCAGACGGGACAGGGCGGCCCAGTACTTC.

This clonotype was counted ten times or more. The V gene is TRBV19, the J gene TRBJ2-7; D ambiguous. The V gene's germline CDR1 is LNHDA and CDR2 SQIVND (reference sequence). CDR3 length: 12 amino acids. V dropped 3 bases and J dropped 5 bases, with 8 bases sitting between them. CDR3: CASSISADEQYF. In DNA form, the CDR3 reads TGTGCCAGTAGTATCTCTGCGGACGAGCAGTACTTC.

This clonotype was recorded many times. The J gene is TRBJ2-7, the V gene TRBV29-1, with TRBD1 identical over 7 bases. CDR1 and CDR2 (germline): SQVTM, ANQGSEA. The V segment lost 8 bases and the J segment 7 bases; nucleotides outside the gene matches: 8. This CDR3 comprises 11 residues. The CDR3 DNA reads as TGCAGCACCCGACAGGGCGGGGAGCAGTACTTC. Amino acids: CSTRQGGEQYF.

This clonotype occurred many times. This CDR3 reads CASSPEGFDRREAFF. As DNA, the CDR3 is TGTGCCAGCAGCCCTGAGGGTTTTGACAGGCGTGAAGCTTTCTTT. The chain combines TRBV6-2 or TRBV6-3 with TRBJ1-1; a weak D match, TRBD1 (6 bases). The CDR3 consists of 15 residues. Germline-derived CDR1 and CDR2 are MNHEY and SVGEGT. Trimming left V 6 bases short and J 7 bases short, with 21 bases between.

The table lists this clonotype with many counts. The chain has TRBV12-3 or TRBV12-4 and TRBJ2-1; TRBD2 aligns across 8 bases. The CDR3 extends over 15 amino acids. Trimming cost V 6 bases and J 9 bases; bases outside gene matches: 13. CDR3 region: CASSPRPAGVSEQFF. DNA for the CDR3: TGTGCCAGCAGCCCACGGCCAGCGGGAGTCTCTGAGCAGTTCTTC.

This clonotype has at least ten counts. The V call is TRBV7-2, the J call TRBJ2-2; D is possibly TRBD2 (6 bases). CDR1 is SGHTA and CDR2 is FQGNSA in the germline V gene. The CDR3 is 15 residues long. The ends were cut back, 4 bases at V and 7 bases at J, with 16 bases in the middle. The CDR3 DNA follows: TGTGCCAGCAGCTCCGGACTACCCTTCGGCGGGGAGCTGTTTTTT. Translating it yields CASSSGLPFGGELFF.

V is TRBV6-4 and J is TRBJ1-5; D gene ambiguous. The CDR3 is 15 residues long. Germline assignment: CDR1 MRHNA and CDR2 SNTAGT. Between the trimmed V and J ends, which lost 5 bases and 2 bases, there was a span of 13 bases. CDR3 in amino acids: CASSPSGGGNQPQHF. CDR3 bases: TGTGCCAGCAGTCCCTCCGGCGGAGGCAATCAGCCCCAGCATTTT.

The sample holds many counts of this clonotype. The V call is TRBV20-1, the J call TRBJ2-5; 7 bases align to TRBD1. V shed 6 bases and J 3 bases; nucleotides not matched to a gene: 10. Germline CDR1 and CDR2: DFQATT and SNEGSKA (reference sequence). The CDR3 has 14 amino acids. The CDR3 sequence is CSANRGQNEETQYF. The DNA for the CDR3 is TGCAGTGCCAACCGGGGACAGAACGAAGAGACCCAGTACTTC.